A single sample is the source of the 11 T cell receptor beta chains below, sequenced in a study of neurological immune-mediated disorders. Each CDR3 protein gets one entry after TCRdb re-called the 5' RACE reads with MiXCR. The sample carries 50,000 to 70,000 distinct CDR3 sequences, 2% to 3% recorded once. Sequencing was performed on PBMCs. These receptors were taken from a man aged 45-60 years with multiple sclerosis.

This clonotype was seen many times. The V and J genes are TRBV20-1 and TRBJ1-1; the match to TRBD1 covers 7 bases. Germline-derived CDR1 and CDR2 are DFQATT and SNEGSKA (reference sequence). The V gene end was trimmed by 3 bases and the J gene end by 11 bases; junction bases not matched to a gene: 9. The CDR3 totals 12 residues. The CDR3: CSASEDRAGAFF. The CDR3 coding sequence is TGCAGTGCTAGCGAAGACAGGGCTGGGGCTTTCTTT.

The V call is TRBV12-3 or TRBV12-4, the J call TRBJ1-1; 9 bases align to TRBD1. With 5 bases clipped from V and 1 base from J, the junction kept 2 bases outside the gene matches. The CDR3 sequence is 14 residues long. The CDR3 loop is CASSRQGGNTEAFF. CDR3 DNA: TGTGCCAGCAGTAGACAGGGGGGGAACACTGAAGCTTTCTTT.

The table lists this clonotype with many counts. The J gene is TRBJ2-1, the V gene TRBV3-1; 11 positions match TRBD2. V dropped 4 bases and J dropped 9; count of bases not matched to a gene: 11. In germline, CDR1 is LGHDT, CDR2 YNNKEL (reference sequence). The CDR3 sequence is 16 residues long. The CDR3 sequence: CASSPSSGGPRGEQFF. The CDR3 DNA sequence: TGTGCCAGCAGCCCCTCTAGCGGGGGGCCCCGCGGTGAGCAGTTCTTC.

In its sample, this clonotype was seen many times. This rearrangement joins TRBV10-3 to TRBJ2-5, with 11 bases aligning to TRBD2. V shed 2 bases, J shed 1 base, and the junction held 6 bases outside the gene matches. Germline V gene lookup returns CDR1 ENHRY and CDR2 SYGVKD. This CDR3 region has 17 residues. The CDR3 DNA sequence: TGTGCCATCAGTGAGCCAAAAGGGACTAGCGGCCAAGAGACCCAGTACTTC. As protein: CAISEPKGTSGQETQYF.

The chain has TRBV7-2 and TRBJ2-7; D is possibly TRBD2 (8 bases). Trimming cost V 7 bases and J 4 bases, with 23 bases left between them. In germline, CDR1 is SGHTA, CDR2 FQGNSA. The CDR3 spans 16 residues. Here the CDR3 reads CASTQGVSRGEYEQYF. The CDR3 nucleotides are TGTGCCAGCACCCAGGGGGTTTCGCGGGGGGAATACGAGCAGTACTTC.

This clonotype was seen repeatedly, ten times or more. This chain uses TRBV20-1 with TRBJ2-3; TRBD2 aligns across 11 bases. This CDR3 contains 13 residues. Trimming cost V 3 bases and J 4 bases; bases outside gene matches: 0. Germline CDR1 reads DFQATT; CDR2 reads SNEGSKA (reference sequence). CDR3 nucleotides: TGCAGTGCTAGGACTAGCGGGGCAGATACGCAGTATTTT. Amino acids: CSARTSGADTQYF.

There are many counts of this clonotype. The chain links TRBV2 to TRBJ2-1; a possible D gene is TRBD2 (5 bases). Germline V lookup: CDR1 SNHLY, CDR2 FYNNEI. The CDR3 has 11 residues. Trimming left V 8 bases short and J 7 bases short, with 9 bases between. The CDR3, as DNA: TGTGCCAGCGGTACGGGGAATGAGCAGTTCTTC. It yields the protein CASGTGNEQFF.

This clonotype has a count of ten or more. V gene TRBV7-9 combines with J gene TRBJ2-3; 7 nucleotides align to TRBD2. This CDR3 is built from 18 residues. Germline V gene data show CDR1 as SEHNR and CDR2 as FQNEAQ (reference sequence). With 2 bases clipped from V and 2 bases from J, the junction kept 13 bases outside the gene matches. This CDR3 is CASSLPPRPSGTTDTQYF. Here the CDR3 DNA reads TGTGCCAGCAGCTTACCCCCCCGACCTAGCGGAACCACAGATACGCAGTATTTT.

V usage is TRBV20-1 and J usage is TRBJ2-7; D not certain. The CDR3 covers 14 residues. Trimming removed 0 bases from V and 0 bases from J, with 9 bases in between. Germline V gene data show CDR1 as DFQATT and CDR2 as SNEGSKA (reference sequence). The CDR3 region has the DNA TGCAGTGCTAGAGATGAGGAATCCTCCTACGAGCAGTACTTC. Translation gives CSARDEESSYEQYF.

This clonotype was observed many times. This chain links TRBV20-1 with TRBJ2-3, with D perhaps TRBD2 (6 bases). CDR1 is DFQATT, CDR2 SNEGSKA, per germline (reference sequence). The CDR3 totals 17 residues. V lost 1 base and J 0 bases, leaving 17 bases between the germline ends. For the CDR3, the DNA is TGCAGTGCTAGAGGGACGCGCCTAGCGTCTAGCACAGATACGCAGTATTTT. The encoded protein is CSARGTRLASSTDTQYF.

This clonotype was seen many times. The rearrangement links TRBV12-3 or TRBV12-4 to TRBJ1-2; unclear D gene. The length of the CDR3 is 12 residues. The V and J ends lost 5 bases and 1 base respectively, with 5 bases between them. Here the CDR3 reads CASSVDNYGYTF. As DNA, the CDR3 is TGTGCCAGCAGTGTAGATAACTATGGCTACACCTTC.